These 14 T cell receptor beta chains were sequenced from one sample in a study of blood T cell repertoires in COVID-19. The data were produced by immunoSEQ multiplex PCR, yet TCRdb's version contains in-frame clones alone and is incomplete. The top ten hold 60% to 65% of the sample, which has 30,000 to 40,000 clones, more than 75% seen once. The sample comprised peripheral blood. The origin of the receptors is a man between 70 and 80 years old with acute or convalescent COVID-19.

The chain couples TRBV12-3 or TRBV12-4 to TRBJ1-1; D ambiguous. The CDR3 contains 13 residues. The ends were cut back, 6 bases at V and 1 base at J, with 9 bases in the middle. The CDR3 DNA sequence: TGTGCCAGCAGCCCCGTTTCGAACACTGAAGCTTTCTTT. It specifies CASSPVSNTEAFF.

V usage is TRBV5-1 and J usage is TRBJ1-2, with TRBD1 matching over 9 bases. V was pared by 4 bases and J by 2 bases, with 3 bases of the junction left unmatched. CDR3 length: 14 residues. Germline assignment: CDR1 SGHRS and CDR2 YFSETQ. CDR3 in DNA: TGCGCCAGCAGCCCGGGACAGGGAAACTATGGCTACACCTTC. Its translation: CASSPGQGNYGYTF.

This clone came up once. The rearrangement uses TRBV5-4 and TRBJ2-1; perhaps TRBD1 as D (5 bases). Germline loops: CDR1 SGHNT, CDR2 YYREEE (reference sequence). Trimming removed 7 bases at V and 7 bases at J, with 15 bases between. CDR3 length equals 13 residues. DNA for the CDR3: TGTGCCAGCGGGGCGGCCACGCGGAATGAGCAGTTCTTC. Amino acid sequence: CASGAATRNEQFF.

The chain uses TRBV6-5 and TRBJ2-7, with a weak D call TRBD1 (6 bases). The V gene lost 0 bases and the J gene lost 6 bases, with 18 bases spanning the gap. Germline values: CDR1 MNHEY, CDR2 SVGAGI. CDR3 length: 16 amino acids. The CDR3 here is CASSYSTGSVLGEQYF. The DNA of the CDR3 is TGTGCCAGCAGTTACTCGACAGGTTCGGTTTTAGGCGAGCAGTACTTC.

The count of this clone is one. The chain joins TRBV27 to TRBJ2-1; tentative D call: TRBD2 (5 bases). The CDR3 contains 15 residues. Germline lookup yields CDR1 MNHEY and CDR2 SMNVEV (reference sequence). Trimming removed 4 bases at V and 3 bases at J, with 13 bases between. CDR3 region: CASSYLNRDYNEQFF. The CDR3 nucleotides are TGTGCCAGCAGTTATCTCAACCGGGACTACAATGAGCAGTTCTTC.

This chain links TRBV28 with TRBJ1-2; maybe TRBD1 (6 bases). The CDR3 consists of 15 residues. Trimming cost V 4 bases and J 5 bases, with 17 bases left between them. Germline values: CDR1 MDHEN, CDR2 SYDVKM. CDR3: CASSSKQGFLYGYTF. In DNA, the CDR3 is TGTGCCAGCAGTTCCAAACAGGGTTTCTTGTATGGCTACACCTTC.

The chain recombines TRBV15 with TRBJ2-3; D call uncertain. CDR1 is LNHNV, CDR2 YYDKDF, per germline (reference sequence). V dropped 3 bases and J dropped 15 bases, with 16 bases sitting between them. The CDR3 consists of 12 residues. CDR3 sequence (DNA): TGTGCCACCAGCAGTCGGGTGAGAGTGCTATATTTT. Protein: CATSSRVRVLYF.

This chain connects TRBV4-1 to TRBJ2-4, with D possibly TRBD2 on 6 matching bases. V shed 4 bases and J shed 1 base, with 14 bases lying between them. Germline CDR1 is MGHRA and CDR2 is YSYEKL. This CDR3 is built from 16 residues. The CDR3 here is CASSPAGGAAKNIQYF. In nucleotides, the CDR3 is TGCGCCAGCAGCCCCGCCGGGGGAGCGGCCAAAAACATTCAGTACTTC.

The CDR3 here is CASSLVVQVEGYTF. The CDR3 DNA sequence: TGTGCCAGCAGCTTAGTCGTCCAGGTCGAAGGCTACACCTTC. This chain uses TRBV13 with TRBJ1-2; D is uncertain. The CDR3 is 14 residues long. Germline V gene lookup returns CDR1 PRHDT and CDR2 FYEKMQ (reference sequence). V was shortened by 1 base and J by 8 bases, with 14 bases between the two germline ends. The complete variable domain, with remaining parts taken from reference TRBV13 and TRBJ1-2, reads AAGVIQSPRHLIKEKRETATLKCYPIPRHDTVYWYQQGPGQDPQFLISFYEKMQSDKGSIPDRFSAQQFSDYHSELNMSSLELGDSALYFCASSLVVQVEGYTFGSGTRLTVV.

V gene TRBV27 combines with J gene TRBJ2-2; the D is unclear. Germline V gene data show CDR1 as MNHEY and CDR2 as SMNVEV (reference sequence). Deletions cut 2 bases from V and 0 bases from J, with 16 bases between. The CDR3 runs 18 residues. For the CDR3, the DNA is TGTGCCAGCAGTTTAAAACGCCCGTGGGCAGCGAACACCGGGGAGCTGTTTTTT. Amino acids: CASSLKRPWAANTGELFF.

This sequence joins TRBV12-5 and TRBJ1-4, with TRBD1 identical over 8 bases. Germline CDR1 reads LGHNT; CDR2 reads FRNRAP. Germline trimming cut 6 bases from V and 8 bases from J; bases unmatched to any gene: 8. The CDR3 has 14 amino acids. In nucleotides, the CDR3 is TGTGCTAGTGGCGGACAGGGCCAGGGGGAAAAACTGTTTTTT. Protein product: CASGGQGQGEKLFF. Variable domain in full (rest from reference TRBV12-5 and TRBJ1-4): DARVTQTPRHKVTEMGQEVTMRCQPILGHNTVFWYRQTMMQGLELLAYFRNRAPLDDSGMPKDRFSAEMPDATLATLKIQPSEPRDSAVYFCASGGQGQGEKLFFGSGTQLSVL.

The chain combines TRBV6-5 with TRBJ1-2, with 8 nucleotides matching TRBD1. Trimming removed 7 bases from V and 4 bases from J; junction bases left unmatched: 8. This CDR3 has 14 residues. CDR1 and CDR2 (germline): MNHEY, SVGAGI. The CDR3 region is CASKATGGLYGYTF. CDR3 DNA sequence: TGTGCCAGCAAAGCTACAGGGGGTCTCTATGGCTACACCTTC.

The J gene is TRBJ2-7, the V gene TRBV6-6; 10 bases align to TRBD2. Trimming took 5 bases from V and 5 from J; bases not matched to a gene: 12. Germline lookup yields CDR1 MNHNY and CDR2 SVGAGI (reference sequence). The CDR3 totals 16 residues. The CDR3 coding sequence is TGTGCCAGCAGTACGCCTTCTAGCGGGAGTCCCCACGAGCAGTACTTC. This encodes CASSTPSSGSPHEQYF.

V usage is TRBV28 and J usage is TRBJ1-2; D may be TRBD1 (5 bases). Germline loops: CDR1 MDHEN, CDR2 SYDVKM. The CDR3 runs 14 residues. V was shortened by 5 bases and J by 1 base, with 11 bases between the two germline ends. CDR3 nucleotides: TGTGCCAGCAGTACTACAGGAGATAACTATGGCTACACCTTC. Its protein product is CASSTTGDNYGYTF.